The TCR beta chain described here comes from a study of lymphopenia after photon versus proton radiotherapy (dated by TCRdb to 2018 to 2020). For the wider study: The immunological effects of photon versus proton radiation therapy were compared in patients with gastrointestinal tumors who developed high-grade lymphopenia. The cohort included under 25 patients with gastrointestinal tumors who developed lymphopenia after receiving either photon or proton therapy. The study aimed to characterize how the two radiation modalities differ in their impact on the immune system. Here is what the overall study found, with its caveats: After the lymphocyte count nadir, photon-treated repertoires showed oligoclonal expansion, especially of CD8+ Temra cells, which drove the drop in diversity. Across the cohort, an inverse correlation was found between a larger post-nadir drop in TCR diversity and overall survival time among patients who died. The survival association was examined only in patients who died, and the authors described better survival with proton therapy as a possibility, not as a demonstrated result. During treatment, patients who received proton therapy stayed relatively stable, whereas patients who received photon therapy lost naive T cells and TCR diversity and gained effector/memory populations.

The library was built by means of the immunoSEQ multiplex PCR assay. T cell repertoires were profiled with deep sequencing of rearranged TCR beta loci together with multiparametric flow cytometry. The source is immuneACCESS, and TCRdb retained only in-frame sequences with V and J called. Part of the clones is not carried over; for the studies checked, unresolved V genes explain less than half of this, and the remainder is unexplained. This sample has under 80,000 clones in its table, and more than 75% of those were observed once. 2% to 3% of the sample is in the top ten clones. From the cysteine up to the phenylalanine, the CDR3 has a length of 13 residues. Only the CDR3 DNA is retained, 39 bases long and in frame from the first base. At the junction V is shortened by 7 bases and J by 5 bases, with 14 bases in between. The germline V gene provides CDR1 MNHNS and CDR2 SASEGT. Worth noting for this clone: Its antigen is unknown. Base qualities are not recorded, but no much larger clone differs from it by a single base.

The source is a middle-aged man with gastric cancer. The source material was peripheral blood, sampled from a patient treated with photon-based radiotherapy. The chain uses TRBV6-1 and TRBJ1-1, with no D gene named confidently. The CDR3 protein is CASKGSLGTEAFF. The DNA sequence follows: TGTGCCAGCAAGGGCTCCTTGGGGACTGAAGCTTTCTTT.